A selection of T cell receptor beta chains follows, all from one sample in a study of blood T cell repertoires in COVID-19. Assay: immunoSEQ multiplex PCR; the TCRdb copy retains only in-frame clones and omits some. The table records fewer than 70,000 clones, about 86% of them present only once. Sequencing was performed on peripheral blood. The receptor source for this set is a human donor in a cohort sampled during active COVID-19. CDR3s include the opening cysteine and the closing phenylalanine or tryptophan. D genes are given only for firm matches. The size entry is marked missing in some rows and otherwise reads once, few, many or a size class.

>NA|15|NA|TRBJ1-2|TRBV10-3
TGTGCCATCAGTGAGTCGAATGTCTTCAGTTATGGCTACACCTTC
CAISESNVFSYGYTF
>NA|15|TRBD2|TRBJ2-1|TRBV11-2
TGTGCCAGCAGCAAAGGACTAGCGGGAGCCAATGAGCAGTTCTTC
CASSKGLAGANEQFF
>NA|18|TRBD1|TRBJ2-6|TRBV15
TGTGCCACCAGCAGACGTCCGGGACAGGTCTCTGGGGCCAACGTCCTGACTTTC
CATSRRPGQVSGANVLTF
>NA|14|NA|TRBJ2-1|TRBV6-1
TGTGCCAGCAGTGAAGCTAGCTCCTACAATGAGCAGTTCTTC
CASSEASSYNEQFF
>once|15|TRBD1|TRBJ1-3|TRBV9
TGTGCCAGCAGCGGGGACAGGGTTCAAAGAAACACCATATATTTT
CASSGDRVQRNTIYF
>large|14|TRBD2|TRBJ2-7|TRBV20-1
TGCAGTGCTAGTCCCTCGGGGGGCTCCTACGAGCAGTACTTC
CSASPSGGSYEQYF
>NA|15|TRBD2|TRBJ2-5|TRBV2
TGTGCCAGCAGTGGGGGGCGCGGGAGGCAAGAGACCCAGTACTTC
CASSGGRGRQETQYF
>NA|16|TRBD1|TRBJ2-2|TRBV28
TGTGCCAGCAGCCCTGTGGACAGGAGCAACACCGGGGAGCTGTTTTTT
CASSPVDRSNTGELFF
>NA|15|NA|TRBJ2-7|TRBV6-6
TGTGCCAGCAGCTCCCCACTAGCCGATGCCTACGAGCAGTACTTC
CASSSPLADAYEQYF
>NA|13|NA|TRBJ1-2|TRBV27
TGTGCCAGCAGTTTCGGCAGGTCCTATGGCTACACCTTC
CASSFGRSYGYTF
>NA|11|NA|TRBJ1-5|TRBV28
TGTGCCAGCAGTAGTAGTCGGCCCCAGCATTTT
CASSSSRPQHF
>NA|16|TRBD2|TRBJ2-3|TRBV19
TGTGCCAGTAGTCTCAGACTAGCGTCTAGCACAGATACGCAGTATTTT
CASSLRLASSTDTQYF
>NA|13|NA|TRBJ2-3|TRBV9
TGTGCCAGCAGCGCGTACCTAGGTTCTACGCAGTATTTT
CASSAYLGSTQYF
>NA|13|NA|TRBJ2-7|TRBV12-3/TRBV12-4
TGTGCCAGCAGTTTGTCGCAGGGCTACGAGCAGTACTTC
CASSLSQGYEQYF
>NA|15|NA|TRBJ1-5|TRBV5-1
TGCGCCAGCAGCTTGGGGACATACGAGAGTCAGCCCCAGCATTTT
CASSLGTYESQPQHF
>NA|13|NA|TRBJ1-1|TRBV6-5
TGTGCCACCTCCTTTCACTGGAACACTGAAGCTTTCTTT
CATSFHWNTEAFF
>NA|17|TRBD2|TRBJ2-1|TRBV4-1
TGCGCCAGCAGCCTTTTGAGAGCGGGGGTTGGGTACAATGAGCAGTTCTTC
CASSLLRAGVGYNEQFF
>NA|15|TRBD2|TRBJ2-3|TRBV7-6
TGTGCCAGCAGCTTAGCGGGAGGGCCGGCAGATACGCAGTATTTT
CASSLAGGPADTQYF
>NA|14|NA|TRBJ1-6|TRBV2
TGTGCCAGCAGCGGGCAGGGGACGAATTCACCCCTCCACTTT
CASSGQGTNSPLHF
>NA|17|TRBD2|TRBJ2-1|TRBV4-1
TGCGCCAGCAGCCAAGATATCCGGGGTGGCGGGGGTAATGAGCAGTTCTTC
CASSQDIRGGGGNEQFF
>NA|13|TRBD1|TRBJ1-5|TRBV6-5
TGTGCCAGCAGTTACTACAGGGGTCAGCCCCAGCATTTT
CASSYYRGQPQHF
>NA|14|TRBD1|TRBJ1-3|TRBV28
TGTGCCAGCAGTTCGACAGGGTTCGGAAACACCATATATTTT
CASSSTGFGNTIYF
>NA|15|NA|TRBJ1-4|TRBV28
TGTGCCAGCAGTTTCGGGCGGGGCCCTAATGAAAAACTGTTTTTT
CASSFGRGPNEKLFF
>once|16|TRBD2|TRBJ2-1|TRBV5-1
TGCGCCAGCAGCTTGGTTGGGACTAGCGGGAGCAATGAGCAGTTCTTC
CASSLVGTSGSNEQFF
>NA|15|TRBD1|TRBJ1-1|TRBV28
TGTGCCAGCAGTTTGGCTGGACAGGGGAACACTGAAGCTTTCTTT
CASSLAGQGNTEAFF
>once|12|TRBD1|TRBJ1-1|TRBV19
TGTGCCACCGCACAGGGGTACACTGAAGCTTTCTTT
CATAQGYTEAFF
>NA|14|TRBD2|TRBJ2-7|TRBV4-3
TGCGCCAGCAGCCAAGAACTAGCGAGCTACGAGCAGTACTTC
CASSQELASYEQYF
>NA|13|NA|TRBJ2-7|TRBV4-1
TGCGCCAGCAGCCAAATTTCGGGTAACGAGCAGTACTTC
CASSQISGNEQYF
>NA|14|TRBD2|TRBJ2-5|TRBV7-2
TGTGCCAGCAGCTTAGACCGCGGGAGAGAGACCCAGTACTTC
CASSLDRGRETQYF
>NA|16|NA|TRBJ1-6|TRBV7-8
TGTGCCAGCAGCTTAACCTACAGACAGTCTAATTCACCCCTCCACTTT
CASSLTYRQSNSPLHF
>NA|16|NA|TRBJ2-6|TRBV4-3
TGCGCCAGCAGCCCGACTCTTTTCACTGGGGCCAACGTCCTGACTTTC
CASSPTLFTGANVLTF
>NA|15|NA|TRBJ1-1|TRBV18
TGTGCCAGCTCAATCGATACAGGAATGAACACTGAAGCTTTCTTT
CASSIDTGMNTEAFF
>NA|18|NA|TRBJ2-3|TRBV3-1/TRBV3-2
TGTGCCAGCAGCCAAGTCCCCGGACAGAAACAATTCACAGATACGCAGTATTTT
CASSQVPGQKQFTDTQYF
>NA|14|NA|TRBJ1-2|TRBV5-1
TGCGCCAGCAGCTTGCAACCCAGTAACTATGGCTACACCTTC
CASSLQPSNYGYTF
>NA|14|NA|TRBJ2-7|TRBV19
TGTGCCAGTAGTATCCCCCACAGGGACTACGAGCAGTACTTC
CASSIPHRDYEQYF
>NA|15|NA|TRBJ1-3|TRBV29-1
TGCAGCGTTGAAGAAGAGGGTATGGTTGGAAACACCATATATTTT
CSVEEEGMVGNTIYF
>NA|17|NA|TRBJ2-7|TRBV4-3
TGCGCCAGCAGCCAAGCACTAGGGGACATGGCCGAAGGGGAGCAGTACTTC
CASSQALGDMAEGEQYF
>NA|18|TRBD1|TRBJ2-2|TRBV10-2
TGCGCCAGCAGTGAGAGCGGACAGGGGGCGCCGGGAACCGGGGAGCTGTTTTTT
CASSESGQGAPGTGELFF
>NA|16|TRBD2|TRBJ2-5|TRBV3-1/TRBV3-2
TGTGCCAGCAGCCCGATCCGGCGAGCGGGAGGGGAGACCCAGTACTTC
CASSPIRRAGGETQYF
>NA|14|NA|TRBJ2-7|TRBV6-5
TGTGCCAGCAGTCCAGGGGTAGCTGGCTACGAGCAGTACTTC
CASSPGVAGYEQYF
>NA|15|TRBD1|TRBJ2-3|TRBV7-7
TGTGCTAGCAGCTTGGGGACAGGGCGCACAGATACGCAGTATTTT
CASSLGTGRTDTQYF
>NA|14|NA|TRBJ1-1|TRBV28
TGTGCCAGCAGTTTAGGACACCAGAACACTGAAGCTTTCTTT
CASSLGHQNTEAFF
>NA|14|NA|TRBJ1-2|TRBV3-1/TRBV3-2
TGTGCCAGCAGCCTAGACAGGACTCTGCGTGGCTACACCTTC
CASSLDRTLRGYTF